This passage covers 10 T cell receptor beta chains from one sample sequenced in a study of technical replicates of blood from a few donors. The table came from immunoSEQ multiplex PCR; TCRdb's copy has only in-frame clones and leaves some out. The sample gives fewer than 95,000 clones, 90% to 95% of which show up once; around 0.24% is in the top ten. The material sequenced was T cells isolated from PBMCs. The source is a human donor in good health.

The chain recombines TRBV5-4 with TRBJ1-4, with D tentatively TRBD1 (6 bases). Trimming cost V 1 base and J 8 bases, with 15 bases left between them. Germline V gene lookup returns CDR1 SGHNT and CDR2 YYREEE (reference sequence). The CDR3 consists of 15 residues. Here the CDR3 reads CASSLYGGIAEKLFF. The CDR3 coding sequence is TGTGCCAGCAGCTTGTATGGGGGCATTGCGGAAAAACTGTTTTTT.

The rearrangement uses TRBV30 and TRBJ1-6; no definite D call. The germline gives CDR1 GTSNPN, CDR2 SVGIG (reference sequence). The CDR3 is 13 amino acids. Deletions cut 0 bases from V and 7 bases from J, with 7 bases between. The DNA for the CDR3 is TGTGCCTGGAGTGTTGCCGAGAATTCACCCCTCCACTTT. Its protein is CAWSVAENSPLHF.

The V gene is TRBV5-8, the J gene TRBJ2-3; 7 bases match TRBD1. Trimming at V came to 3 bases and at J to 0 bases, leaving 1 base not matched to a gene. The CDR3 length is 14 residues. The germline V gene has CDR1 SGHTS and CDR2 YDEGEE. DNA for the CDR3: TGTGCCAGCAGCTGGACAGGTAGCACAGATACGCAGTATTTT. Amino acid sequence: CASSWTGSTDTQYF.

The V and J genes are TRBV28 and TRBJ1-4, with D tentatively TRBD1 (5 bases). The CDR3 is 18 amino acids. V gave up 1 base and J gave up 7 bases, with 22 bases separating them. The germline gives CDR1 MDHEN, CDR2 SYDVKM. The CDR3, as DNA: TGTGCCAGCAGTTTATATGGGGGAGGGCAGGCTTGGCGTGAAAAACTGTTTTTT. Its protein is CASSLYGGGQAWREKLFF.

V usage is TRBV4-2 and J usage is TRBJ2-2; D not certain. The CDR3 runs 14 residues. Trimming took 4 bases from V and 1 from J, leaving 7 bases between them. In germline, CDR1 is LGHNA, CDR2 YNFKEQ. The CDR3 DNA reads TGTGCCAGCAGCCTGGAGCGGAACACCGGGGAGCTGTTTTTT. Protein product: CASSLERNTGELFF.

The chain is built from TRBV29-1 and TRBJ2-7, with TRBD2 identical over 7 bases. CDR3 length equals 13 residues. Germline trimming cut 5 bases from V and 0 bases from J; bases unmatched to any gene: 4. Germline V CDR1 and CDR2: SQVTM, ANQGSEA. The CDR3 here is CSVLSGRSYEQYF. CDR3 coding DNA: TGCAGCGTTCTTAGCGGGCGCTCCTACGAGCAGTACTTC.

The chain links TRBV18 to TRBJ2-1, with 8 bases aligning to TRBD2. Germline V gene data show CDR1 as KGHSH and CDR2 as LQKENI. The CDR3 length is 15 residues. V lost 3 bases and J lost 8; bases outside the gene matches: 9. The DNA for the CDR3 is TGTGCCAGCTCACCGAGACTAGCGTCAGGTTATGAGCAGTTCTTC. It is translated as CASSPRLASGYEQFF.

This clone was detected once. A junction boundary mismatches the germline segment, possibly from a read error. CDR3 nucleotides: TGTGCCAGCGGGGACAGTTTCTTGATGTTC. Protein product: CASGDSFLMF. This chain uses TRBV6-6 with TRBJ2-4; TRBD1 agrees at 7 bases. This CDR3 is built from 10 residues. The germline CDR1 and CDR2 sequences are MNHNY and SVGAGI (reference sequence).

V gene TRBV11-2 combines with J gene TRBJ1-4, with D tentatively TRBD1 (5 bases). The germline V gene has CDR1 SGHAT and CDR2 FQNNGV. The CDR3 totals 16 residues. Trimming left V 1 base short and J 8 bases short, with 17 bases between. CDR3 protein: CASSLAPGGDGEKLFF. The CDR3 bases are TGTGCCAGCAGCTTAGCCCCAGGAGGGGATGGCGAAAAACTGTTTTTT.

This clone was seen just once. V usage is TRBV11-2 and J usage is TRBJ2-7; no reliable D call. Trimming removed 2 bases at V and 3 bases at J, with 5 bases between. Germline assignment: CDR1 SGHAT and CDR2 FQNNGV. This CDR3 is built from 12 residues. DNA of the CDR3: TGTGCCAGCAGCTTACAGGTCTACGAGCAGTACTTC. Its translation is CASSLQVYEQYF.